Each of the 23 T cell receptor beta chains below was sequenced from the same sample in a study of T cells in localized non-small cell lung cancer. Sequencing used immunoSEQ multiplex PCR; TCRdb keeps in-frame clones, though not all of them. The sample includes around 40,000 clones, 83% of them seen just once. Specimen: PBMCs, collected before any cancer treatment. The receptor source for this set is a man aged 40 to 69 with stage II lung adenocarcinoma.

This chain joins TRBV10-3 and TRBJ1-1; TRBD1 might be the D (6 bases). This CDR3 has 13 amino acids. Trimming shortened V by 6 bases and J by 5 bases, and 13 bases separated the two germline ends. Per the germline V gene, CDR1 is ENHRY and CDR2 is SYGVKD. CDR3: CAISGRGGTEAFF. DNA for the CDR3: TGTGCCATCAGCGGCCGAGGGGGAACTGAAGCTTTCTTT.

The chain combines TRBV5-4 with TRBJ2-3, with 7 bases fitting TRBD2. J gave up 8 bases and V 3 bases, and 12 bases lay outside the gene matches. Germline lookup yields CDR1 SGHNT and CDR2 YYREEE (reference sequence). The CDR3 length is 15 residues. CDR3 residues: CASSSSGAVEVTQYF. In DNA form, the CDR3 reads TGTGCCAGCAGCTCCAGCGGGGCGGTCGAGGTTACGCAGTATTTT.

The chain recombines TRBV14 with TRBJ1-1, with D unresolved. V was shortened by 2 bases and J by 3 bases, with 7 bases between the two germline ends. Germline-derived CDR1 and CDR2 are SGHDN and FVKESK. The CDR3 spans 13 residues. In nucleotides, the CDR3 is TGTGCCAGCAGCCAATGGGCATACACTGAAGCTTTCTTT. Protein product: CASSQWAYTEAFF. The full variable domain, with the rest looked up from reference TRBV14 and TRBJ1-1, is EAGVTQFPSHSVIEKGQTVTLRCDPISGHDNLYWYRRVMGKEIKFLLHFVKESKQDESGMPNNRFLAERTGGTYSTLKVQPAELEDSGVYFCASSQWAYTEAFFGQGTRLTVV.

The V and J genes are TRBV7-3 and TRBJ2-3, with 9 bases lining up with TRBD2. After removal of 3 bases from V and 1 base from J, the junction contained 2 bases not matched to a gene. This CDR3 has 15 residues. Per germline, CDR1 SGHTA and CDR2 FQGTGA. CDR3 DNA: TGTGCCAGCAGCTTGTTAGCGGGGGGCACAGATACGCAGTATTTT. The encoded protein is CASSLLAGGTDTQYF.

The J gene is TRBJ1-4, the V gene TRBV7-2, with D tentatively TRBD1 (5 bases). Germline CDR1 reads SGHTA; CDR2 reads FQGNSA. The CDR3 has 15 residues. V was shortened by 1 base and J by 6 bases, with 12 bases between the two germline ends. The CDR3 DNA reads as TGTGCCAGCAGCTTAGGAGGGCAGGGCCATGAAAAACTGTTTTTT. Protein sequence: CASSLGGQGHEKLFF. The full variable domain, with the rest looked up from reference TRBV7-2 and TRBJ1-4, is GAGVSQSPSNKVTEKGKDVELRCDPISGHTALYWYRQSLGQGLEFLIYFQGNSAPDKSGLPSDRFSAERTGGSVSTLTIQRTQQEDSAVYLCASSLGGQGHEKLFFGSGTQLSVL.

This CDR3 is CASSESNRGGTGKGGYTF. The CDR3 region has the DNA TGTGCCAGCAGTGAGTCAAATAGAGGAGGGACAGGGAAAGGCGGCTACACCTTC. This chain links TRBV25-1 with TRBJ1-2; the match to TRBD1 covers 9 bases. Trimming cost V 3 bases and J 8 bases; bases outside gene matches: 19. The CDR3 covers 18 residues. CDR1 and CDR2 (germline): MGHDK, SYGVNS.

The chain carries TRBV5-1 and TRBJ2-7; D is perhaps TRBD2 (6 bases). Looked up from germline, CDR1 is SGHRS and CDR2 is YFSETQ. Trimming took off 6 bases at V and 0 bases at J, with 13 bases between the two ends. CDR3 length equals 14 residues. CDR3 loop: CASTRDGSSYEQYF. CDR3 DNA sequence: TGCGCCAGCACTCGGGACGGGAGCTCCTACGAGCAGTACTTC.

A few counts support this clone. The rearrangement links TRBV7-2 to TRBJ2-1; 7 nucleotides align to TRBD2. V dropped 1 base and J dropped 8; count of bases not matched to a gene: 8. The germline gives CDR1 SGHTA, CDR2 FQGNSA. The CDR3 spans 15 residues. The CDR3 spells CASSLGLAVGYEQFF. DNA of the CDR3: TGTGCCAGCAGCTTAGGGCTAGCGGTGGGCTATGAGCAGTTCTTC.

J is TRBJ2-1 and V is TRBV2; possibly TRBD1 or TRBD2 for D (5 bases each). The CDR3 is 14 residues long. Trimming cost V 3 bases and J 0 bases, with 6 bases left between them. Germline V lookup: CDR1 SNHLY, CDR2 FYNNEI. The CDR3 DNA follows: TGTGCCAGCAGTGAGAGGGGCTCCTACAATGAGCAGTTCTTC. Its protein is CASSERGSYNEQFF. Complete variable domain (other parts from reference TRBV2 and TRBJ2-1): EPEVTQTPSHQVTQMGQEVILRCVPISNHLYFYWYRQILGQKVEFLVSFYNNEISEKSEIFDDQFSVERPDGSNFTLKIRSTKLEDSAMYFCASSERGSYNEQFFGPGTRLTVL.

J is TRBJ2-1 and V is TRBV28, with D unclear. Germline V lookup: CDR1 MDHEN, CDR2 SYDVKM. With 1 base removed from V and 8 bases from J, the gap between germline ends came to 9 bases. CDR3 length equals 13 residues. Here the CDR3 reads CASSLFKGYEQFF. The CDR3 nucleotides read TGTGCCAGCAGTTTATTCAAGGGCTATGAGCAGTTCTTC.

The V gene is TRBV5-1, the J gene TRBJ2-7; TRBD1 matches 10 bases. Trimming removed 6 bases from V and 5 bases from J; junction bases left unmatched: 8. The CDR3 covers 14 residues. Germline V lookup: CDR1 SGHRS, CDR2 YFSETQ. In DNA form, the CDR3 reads TGCGCCAGCAACCCCCGGGACAGGGGTGACGAGCAGTACTTC. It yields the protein CASNPRDRGDEQYF.

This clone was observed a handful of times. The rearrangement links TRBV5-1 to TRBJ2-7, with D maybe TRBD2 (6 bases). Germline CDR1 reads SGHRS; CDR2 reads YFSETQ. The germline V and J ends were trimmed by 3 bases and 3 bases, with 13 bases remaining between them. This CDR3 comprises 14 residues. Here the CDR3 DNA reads TGCGCCAGCAGCTGGGACCCGGGGGTCTACGAGCAGTACTTC. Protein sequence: CASSWDPGVYEQYF.

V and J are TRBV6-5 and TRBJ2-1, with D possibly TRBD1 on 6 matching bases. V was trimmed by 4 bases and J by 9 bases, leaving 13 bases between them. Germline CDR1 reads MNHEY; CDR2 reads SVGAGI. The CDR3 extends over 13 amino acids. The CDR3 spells CASSSTGQGEQFF. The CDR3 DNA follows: TGTGCCAGCAGTTCCACGGGACAAGGTGAGCAGTTCTTC.

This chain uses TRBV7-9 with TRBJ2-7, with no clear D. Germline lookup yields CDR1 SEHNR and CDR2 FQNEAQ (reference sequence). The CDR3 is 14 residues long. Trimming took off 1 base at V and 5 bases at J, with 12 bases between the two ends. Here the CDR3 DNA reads TGTGCCAGCAGCTTAGGCGGAGTTCCCCACGAGCAGTACTTC. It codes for CASSLGGVPHEQYF.

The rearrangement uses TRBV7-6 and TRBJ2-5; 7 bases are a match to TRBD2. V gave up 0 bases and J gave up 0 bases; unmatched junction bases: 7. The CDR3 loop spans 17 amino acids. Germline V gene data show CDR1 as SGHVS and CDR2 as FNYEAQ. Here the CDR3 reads CASSLAAGLHYQETQYF. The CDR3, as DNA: TGTGCCAGCAGCTTAGCCGCGGGACTACACTACCAAGAGACCCAGTACTTC.

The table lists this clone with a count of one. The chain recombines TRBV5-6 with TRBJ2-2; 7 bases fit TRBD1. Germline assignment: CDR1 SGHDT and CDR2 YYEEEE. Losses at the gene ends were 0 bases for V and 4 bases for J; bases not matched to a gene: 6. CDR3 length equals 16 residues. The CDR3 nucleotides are TGTGCCAGCAGCTTGGTGGCCGCAGGGGGCACCGGGGAGCTGTTTTTT. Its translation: CASSLVAAGGTGELFF.

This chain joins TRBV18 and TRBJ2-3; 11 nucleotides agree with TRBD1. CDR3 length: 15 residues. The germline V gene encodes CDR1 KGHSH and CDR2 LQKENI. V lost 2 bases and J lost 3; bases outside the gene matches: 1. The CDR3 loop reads CASSPGTGGTDTQYF. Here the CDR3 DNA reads TGTGCCAGCTCACCAGGGACAGGGGGTACAGATACGCAGTATTTT.

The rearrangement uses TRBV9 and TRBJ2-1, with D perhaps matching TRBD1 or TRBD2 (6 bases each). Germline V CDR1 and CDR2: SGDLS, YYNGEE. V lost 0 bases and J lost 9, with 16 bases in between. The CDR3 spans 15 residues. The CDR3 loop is CASSVVGGQQGEQFF. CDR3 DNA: TGTGCCAGCAGCGTAGTAGGAGGGCAACAGGGTGAGCAGTTCTTC.

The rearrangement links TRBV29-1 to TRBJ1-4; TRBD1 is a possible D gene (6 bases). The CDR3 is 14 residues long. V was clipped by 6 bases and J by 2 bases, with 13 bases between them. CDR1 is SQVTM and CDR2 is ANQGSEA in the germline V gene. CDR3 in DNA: TGCAGCGTCCGGGGGGGCTCCACTAATGAAAAACTGTTTTTT. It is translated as CSVRGGSTNEKLFF.

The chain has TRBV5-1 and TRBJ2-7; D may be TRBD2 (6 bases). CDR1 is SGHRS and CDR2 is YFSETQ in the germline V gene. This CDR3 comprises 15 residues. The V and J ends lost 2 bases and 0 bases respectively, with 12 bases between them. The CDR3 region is CASSLAPGVSYEQYF. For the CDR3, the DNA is TGCGCCAGCAGCTTAGCCCCGGGGGTCTCCTACGAGCAGTACTTC. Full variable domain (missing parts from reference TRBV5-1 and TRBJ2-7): KAGVTQTPRYLIKTRGQQVTLSCSPISGHRSVSWYQQTPGQGLQFLFEYFSETQRNKGNFPGRFSGRQFSNSRSEMNVSTLELGDSALYLCASSLAPGVSYEQYFGPGTRLTVT.

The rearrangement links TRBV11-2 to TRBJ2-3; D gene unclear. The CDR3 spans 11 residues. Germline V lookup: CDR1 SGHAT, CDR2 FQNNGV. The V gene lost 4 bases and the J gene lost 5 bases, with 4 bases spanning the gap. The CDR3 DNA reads TGTGCCAGCAGCTCCCTAGATACGCAGTATTTT. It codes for CASSSLDTQYF.

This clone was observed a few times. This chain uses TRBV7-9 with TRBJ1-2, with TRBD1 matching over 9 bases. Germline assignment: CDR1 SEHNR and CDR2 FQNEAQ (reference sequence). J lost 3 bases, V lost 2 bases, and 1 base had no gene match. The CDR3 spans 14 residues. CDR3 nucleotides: TGTGCCAGCAGCTTAACAGGGGGCGACTATGGCTACACCTTC. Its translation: CASSLTGGDYGYTF. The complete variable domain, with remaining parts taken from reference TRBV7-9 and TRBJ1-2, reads DTGVSQNPRHKITKRGQNVTFRCDPISEHNRLYWYRQTLGQGPEFLTYFQNEAQLEKSRLLSDRFSAERPKGSFSTLEIQRTEQGDSAMYLCASSLTGGDYGYTFGSGTRLTVV.

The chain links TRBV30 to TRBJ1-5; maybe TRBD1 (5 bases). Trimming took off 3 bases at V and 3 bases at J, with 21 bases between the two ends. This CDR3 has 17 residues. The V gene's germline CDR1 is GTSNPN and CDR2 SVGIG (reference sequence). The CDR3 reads CAWSSPPSGTFNQPQHF. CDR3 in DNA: TGTGCCTGGAGCTCTCCGCCTTCCGGGACGTTCAATCAGCCCCAGCATTTT.